These 28 T cell receptor beta chains were sequenced from one sample in a study of OX40 agonist ivuxolimab in advanced cancers. Data came from immunoSEQ multiplex PCR; TCRdb stores just in-frame clones and leaves some out. Of about 13,000 clones detected, 65% to 85% appear once; the ten largest clones hold approximately 35%. The sample was CD4+ or CD8+ T cells sorted from blood, taken in a trial of the OX40 agonist ivuxolimab. The receptors here all came from an adult with an advanced solid tumor such as melanoma, head and neck, liver or kidney cancer.

The genes are TRBV25-1 and TRBJ2-2, with D perhaps matching TRBD1 (5 bases). Trimming left V 3 bases short and J 2 bases short, with 16 bases between. Germline CDR1 MGHDK, CDR2 SYGVNS. This CDR3 comprises 17 residues. The CDR3 reads CASSDGPSDTNTGELFF. CDR3 coding DNA: TGTGCCAGCAGTGATGGTCCCTCGGACACTAACACCGGGGAGCTGTTTTTT.

This chain connects TRBV2 to TRBJ1-1; D not certain. V lost 4 bases and J 1 base, leaving 7 bases between the germline ends. The germline CDR1 and CDR2 sequences are SNHLY and FYNNEI. This CDR3 has 13 residues. As DNA, the CDR3 is TGTGCCAGCAGTGTGAGTGGGAACACTGAAGCTTTCTTT. Protein: CASSVSGNTEAFF.

The chain joins TRBV4-1 to TRBJ2-7; unclear D gene. V lost 4 bases to trimming and J lost 0 bases, with 7 bases between them. CDR1 and CDR2 (germline): MGHRA, YSYEKL. The CDR3 covers 13 residues. The CDR3 spells CASSPGHSYEQYF. The CDR3 DNA reads as TGCGCCAGCAGCCCGGGCCACTCCTACGAGCAGTACTTC.

This clone was observed once. The chain recombines TRBV6-4 with TRBJ2-3, with D possibly being TRBD2 (5 bases). This CDR3 region has 11 residues. Germline CDR1 is MRHNA and CDR2 is SNTAGT. Trimming shortened V by 0 bases and J by 11 bases, and 6 bases separated the two germline ends. CDR3 loop: CASSDSRVQYF. In nucleotides, the CDR3 is TGTGCCAGCAGTGACTCGAGGGTGCAGTATTTT.

The chain couples TRBV9 to TRBJ2-1, with D possibly matching TRBD2 (6 bases). The CDR3 consists of 16 residues. The V gene lost 0 bases and the J gene lost 0 bases, with 10 bases spanning the gap. CDR1 and CDR2 from the germline V gene are SGDLS and YYNGEE. CDR3 region: CASSVDGGSSYNEQFF. The CDR3 DNA reads as TGTGCCAGCAGCGTAGATGGAGGGAGCTCCTACAATGAGCAGTTCTTC.

This chain connects TRBV6-5 to TRBJ2-7; unclear D gene. Germline V lookup: CDR1 MNHEY, CDR2 SVGAGI. The CDR3 has 14 residues. The germline V and J ends were trimmed by 6 bases and 4 bases, with 16 bases remaining between them. The CDR3 region is CASSYLERTYEQYF. CDR3 in DNA: TGTGCCAGCAGCTATCTGGAGAGAACTTACGAGCAGTACTTC.

This clone came up once. The V and J genes are TRBV6-5 and TRBJ1-1; TRBD1 matches 7 bases. Germline V gene data show CDR1 as MNHEY and CDR2 as SVGAGI. The CDR3 spans 15 residues. Trimming at V came to 4 bases and at J to 1 base, leaving 6 bases not matched to a gene. CDR3 nucleotide sequence: TGTGCCAGCAGTTCGAACAGGGGTAGGAACACTGAAGCTTTCTTT. Its protein product is CASSSNRGRNTEAFF.

The rearrangement links TRBV13 to TRBJ2-4; maybe TRBD1 (6 bases). This CDR3 has 16 residues. V lost 4 bases, J lost 0 bases, and 13 bases lay in between. CDR1 is PRHDT, CDR2 FYEKMQ, per germline (reference sequence). The CDR3 DNA is TGTGCCAGCAGCTCAACAGGGCCCGTAGCCAAAAACATTCAGTACTTC. Its translation is CASSSTGPVAKNIQYF.

Remarks on this clone: This sample includes further DNA sequences coding for the same CDR3. The rearrangement joins TRBV14 to TRBJ1-5; D uncertain. In germline, CDR1 is SGHDN, CDR2 FVKESK. Trimming cost V 4 bases and J 0 bases, with 25 bases left between them. The CDR3 spans 20 residues. The CDR3 loop reads CASSLLNETYRVHSNQPQHF. CDR3 DNA: TGTGCCAGCAGCCTGTTAAACGAGACTTACCGGGTTCATAGCAATCAGCCCCAGCATTTT.

The V and J genes are TRBV10-2 and TRBJ2-7; D is possibly TRBD1 or TRBD2 (5 bases each). Germline CDR1 and CDR2: WSHSY and SAAADI. The CDR3 sequence is 12 residues long. V dropped 8 bases and J dropped 2 bases, with 10 bases sitting between them. CDR3 DNA: TGCGCCAGCCGGGACGTCGCCTACGAGCAGTACTTC. As protein: CASRDVAYEQYF.

This chain joins TRBV27 and TRBJ2-1, with D unclear. V was pared by 5 bases and J by 9 bases, with 14 bases between. Germline-derived CDR1 and CDR2 are MNHEY and SMNVEV (reference sequence). CDR3 length equals 13 residues. As DNA, the CDR3 is TGTGCCAGCAGTCCCCGTCGATTGGGTGAGCAGTTCTTC. Translation gives CASSPRRLGEQFF.

This rearrangement joins TRBV7-6 to TRBJ2-3; TRBD2 matches at 10 bases. The CDR3 contains 16 residues. The germline V gene has CDR1 SGHVS and CDR2 FNYEAQ. With 5 bases clipped from V and 11 bases from J, the junction kept 16 bases outside the gene matches. The CDR3 here is CASSNEPSGRQRGQYF. CDR3 nucleotides: TGTGCCAGCAGCAATGAGCCTAGCGGGAGACAACGGGGGCAGTATTTT. Combining the CDR3 with reference TRBV7-6 and TRBJ2-3 gives the whole variable domain GAGVSQSPRYKVTKRGQDVALRCDPISGHVSLYWYRQALGQGPEFLTYFNYEAQQDKSGLPNDRFSAERPEGSISTLTIQRTEQRDSAMYRCASSNEPSGRQRGQYFGPGTRLTVL.

CDR3 region: CASSLRLDLPLREQYF. The CDR3 nucleotides read TGTGCCAGCAGTCTAAGACTGGACTTACCTCTTAGGGAGCAGTACTTC. V is TRBV27 and J is TRBJ2-7; D is perhaps TRBD2 (5 bases). This CDR3 region has 16 residues. CDR1 and CDR2 from the germline V gene are MNHEY and SMNVEV (reference sequence). Deletions cut 5 bases from V and 7 bases from J, with 24 bases between.

The rearrangement links TRBV10-3 to TRBJ2-7; a weak D match, TRBD1 (7 bases). V shed 0 bases and J shed 2 bases, with 14 bases lying between them. Germline V gene sequence: CDR1 ENHRY, CDR2 SYGVKD. This CDR3 has 16 residues. The CDR3 nucleotides read TGTGCCATCAGTGAGTCGTCTAGCAGGGGGGCCTACGAGCAGTACTTC. As protein: CAISESSSRGAYEQYF.

The V gene is TRBV9, the J gene TRBJ2-7; 8 bases are a match to TRBD2. The CDR3 runs 14 residues. Germline values: CDR1 SGDLS, CDR2 YYNGEE. Trimming at V came to 3 bases and at J to 0 bases, leaving 2 bases not matched to a gene. As DNA, the CDR3 is TGTGCCAGCAGCGCGGGAGGGAGCTCCTACGAGCAGTACTTC. It codes for CASSAGGSSYEQYF.

This chain uses TRBV10-3 with TRBJ2-1; TRBD1 matches at 9 bases. The ends lost 3 bases at V and 0 bases at J; junction bases unmatched: 12. Germline V lookup: CDR1 ENHRY, CDR2 SYGVKD. This CDR3 has 19 amino acids. CDR3 DNA sequence: TGTGCCATCAGTGACCCTGGACAGGGGACTCCCAGCTCCTACAATGAGCAGTTCTTC. It specifies CAISDPGQGTPSSYNEQFF.

This chain connects TRBV7-9 to TRBJ2-1; TRBD1 matches at 9 bases. From germline, CDR1 is SEHNR and CDR2 FQNEAQ (reference sequence). The V segment lost 6 bases and the J segment 0 bases; nucleotides outside the gene matches: 6. The length of the CDR3 is 16 residues. CDR3 in DNA: TGTGCCAGCAGACCTCCGACAGGGGGCTCCTACAATGAGCAGTTCTTC. This sequence encodes CASRPPTGGSYNEQFF.

The V gene is TRBV6-5, the J gene TRBJ2-1; 8 bases match TRBD1. J gave up 5 bases and V 6 bases, and 6 bases lay outside the gene matches. Per germline, CDR1 MNHEY and CDR2 SVGAGI. The CDR3 runs to 14 residues. CDR3 bases: TGTGCCAGCAGACTAAACAGGGGGGACAATGAGCAGTTCTTC. Amino acid sequence: CASRLNRGDNEQFF.

This chain connects TRBV27 to TRBJ2-5; 7 bases fit TRBD2. The germline V gene has CDR1 MNHEY and CDR2 SMNVEV (reference sequence). CDR3 length: 13 amino acids. Germline trimming cut 3 bases from V and 11 bases from J; bases unmatched to any gene: 9. CDR3 in amino acids: CASSFTPAGEQYF. The CDR3 DNA is TGTGCCAGCAGTTTTACCCCCGCGGGGGAGCAGTACTTC.

The chain links TRBV9 to TRBJ2-7, with D unresolved. Germline V lookup: CDR1 SGDLS, CDR2 YYNGEE. The CDR3 length is 12 residues. The germline V and J ends were trimmed by 5 bases and 7 bases, with 13 bases remaining between them. The CDR3 loop reads CASSLNGDEQYF. As DNA, the CDR3 is TGTGCCAGCAGTTTAAATGGGGATGAGCAGTACTTC. The variable domain in full, completed from reference TRBV9 and TRBJ2-7, reads DSGVTQTPKHLITATGQRVTLRCSPRSGDLSVYWYQQSLDQGLQFLIQYYNGEERAKGNILERFSAQQFPDLHSELNLSSLELGDSALYFCASSLNGDEQYFGPGTRLTVT.

As regards this clone: A read error may be the cause here, since a much bigger clone is one base away. The J gene is TRBJ1-5, the V gene TRBV5-6; 7 bases are a match to TRBD1. In germline, CDR1 is SGHDT, CDR2 YYEEEE. There are 15 residues in the CDR3. The ends lost 4 bases at V and 0 bases at J; junction bases unmatched: 4. The CDR3 protein is CASSIQGYSNQPQHF. CDR3 bases: TGTGCCAGCAGCATACAGGGGTATAGCAATCAGCCCCAGCATTTT.

The chain couples TRBV7-9 to TRBJ1-1; D gene ambiguous. From germline, CDR1 is SEHNR and CDR2 FQNEAQ (reference sequence). V was trimmed by 1 base and J by 12 bases, leaving 15 bases between them. The CDR3 totals 13 residues. CDR3 region: CASSLEEGSGTFF. In DNA form, the CDR3 reads TGTGCCAGCAGCTTAGAAGAGGGATCGGGTACTTTCTTT.

The chain recombines TRBV7-9 with TRBJ2-1; no clear D gene. The length of the CDR3 is 11 residues. The V end lost 5 bases, the J end lost 6 bases, and 5 bases lay between the germline ends. Germline CDR1 SEHNR, CDR2 FQNEAQ (reference sequence). This chain's CDR3 is CASSTSNEQFF. The CDR3 DNA reads TGTGCCAGCAGCACGAGCAATGAGCAGTTCTTC.

CDR3 residues: CASSEVSDTQYF. CDR3 DNA sequence: TGCGCCAGTTCCGAGGTGTCAGATACGCAGTATTTT. The chain employs TRBV4-1 and TRBJ2-3; D call uncertain. Germline assignment: CDR1 MGHRA and CDR2 YSYEKL. The CDR3 is 12 amino acids. Trimming left V 9 bases short and J 4 bases short, with 11 bases between.

The chain carries TRBV2 and TRBJ1-2, with 7 positions matching TRBD1. This CDR3 comprises 13 residues. V lost 6 bases, J lost 3 bases, and 4 bases stayed unmatched. CDR1 and CDR2 (germline): SNHLY, FYNNEI. The chain's CDR3 is CASSGTADYGYTF. CDR3 DNA: TGTGCCAGCAGCGGGACAGCGGACTATGGCTACACCTTC.

This clone has more than one count but fewer than ten. This chain uses TRBV27 with TRBJ2-1; 8 positions agree with TRBD1. J was trimmed by 2 bases and V by 6 bases; bases with no gene match: 9. This CDR3 is built from 16 residues. Looked up from germline, CDR1 is MNHEY and CDR2 is SMNVEV (reference sequence). Here the CDR3 reads CASSSQDRETYNEQFF. As DNA, the CDR3 is TGTGCCAGCAGCTCTCAGGACAGGGAAACCTACAATGAGCAGTTCTTC.

In this sample, this clone turned up a few times. V gene TRBV27 combines with J gene TRBJ2-1; TRBD2 agrees at 10 bases. V lost 6 bases and J lost 9; bases outside the gene matches: 5. The CDR3 has 13 amino acids. The germline V gene has CDR1 MNHEY and CDR2 SMNVEV (reference sequence). Written as DNA, the CDR3 is TGTGCCAGCAGCGGGACTAGCGAAGGTGAGCAGTTCTTC. Protein: CASSGTSEGEQFF.

The chain uses TRBV7-3 and TRBJ1-1; 9 positions match TRBD1. The CDR3 contains 16 residues. Germline CDR1 SGHTA, CDR2 FQGTGA. With 4 bases clipped from V and 3 bases from J, the junction kept 9 bases outside the gene matches. This CDR3 is CASSSPGQGRDTEAFF. In DNA form, the CDR3 reads TGTGCCAGCAGCTCACCGGGACAGGGAAGAGACACTGAAGCTTTCTTT.